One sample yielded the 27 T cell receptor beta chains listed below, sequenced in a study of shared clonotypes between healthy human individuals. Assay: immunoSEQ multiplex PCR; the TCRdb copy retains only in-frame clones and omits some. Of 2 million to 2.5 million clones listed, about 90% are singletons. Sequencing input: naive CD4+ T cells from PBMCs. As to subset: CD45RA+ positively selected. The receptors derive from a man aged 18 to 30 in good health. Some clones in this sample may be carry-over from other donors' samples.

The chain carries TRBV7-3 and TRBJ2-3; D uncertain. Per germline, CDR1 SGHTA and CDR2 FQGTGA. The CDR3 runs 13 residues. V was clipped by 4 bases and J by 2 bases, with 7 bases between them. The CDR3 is CASSSTHTDTQYF. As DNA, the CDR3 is TGTGCCAGCAGCTCCACCCACACAGATACGCAGTATTTT.

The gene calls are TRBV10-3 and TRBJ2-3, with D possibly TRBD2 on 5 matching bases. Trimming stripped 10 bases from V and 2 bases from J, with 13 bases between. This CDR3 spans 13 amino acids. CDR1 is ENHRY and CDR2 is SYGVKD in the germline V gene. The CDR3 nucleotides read TGTGCCAGCAGACCCGGGATCACAGATACGCAGTATTTT. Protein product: CASRPGITDTQYF.

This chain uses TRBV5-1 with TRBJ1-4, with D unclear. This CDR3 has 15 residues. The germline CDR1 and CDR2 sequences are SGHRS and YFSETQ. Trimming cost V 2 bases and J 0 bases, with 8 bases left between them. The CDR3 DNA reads TGCGCCAGCAGCTTCGGATCGGCAACTAATGAAAAACTGTTTTTT. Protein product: CASSFGSATNEKLFF.

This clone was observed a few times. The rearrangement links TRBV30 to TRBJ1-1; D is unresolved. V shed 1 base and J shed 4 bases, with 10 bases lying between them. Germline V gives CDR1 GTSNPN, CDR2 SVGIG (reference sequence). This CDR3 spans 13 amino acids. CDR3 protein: CAWSATLGTEAFF. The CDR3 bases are TGTGCCTGGAGTGCCACACTGGGCACTGAAGCTTTCTTT.

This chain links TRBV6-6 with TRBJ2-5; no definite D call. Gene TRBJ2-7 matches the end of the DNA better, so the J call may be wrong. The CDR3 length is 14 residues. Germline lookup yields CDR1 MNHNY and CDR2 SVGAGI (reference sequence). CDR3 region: CASSYGPLTYEQYF. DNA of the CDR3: TGTGCCAGCAGTTACGGGCCTCTGACCTACGAGCAGTACTTC.

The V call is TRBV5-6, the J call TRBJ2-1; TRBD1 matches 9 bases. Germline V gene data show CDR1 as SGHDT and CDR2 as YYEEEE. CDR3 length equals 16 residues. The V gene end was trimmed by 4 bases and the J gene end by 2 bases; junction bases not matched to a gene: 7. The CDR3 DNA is TGTGCCAGCAGCCCCGTGGGACAGGGCCCCTACAATGAGCAGTTCTTC. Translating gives CASSPVGQGPYNEQFF.

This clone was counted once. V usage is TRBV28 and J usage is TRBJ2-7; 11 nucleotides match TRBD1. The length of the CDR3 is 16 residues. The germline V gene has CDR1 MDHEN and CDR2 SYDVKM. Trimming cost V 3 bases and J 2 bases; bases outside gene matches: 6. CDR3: CASSFQGQGAPYEQYF. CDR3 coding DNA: TGTGCCAGCAGTTTCCAAGGACAGGGGGCACCCTACGAGCAGTACTTC.

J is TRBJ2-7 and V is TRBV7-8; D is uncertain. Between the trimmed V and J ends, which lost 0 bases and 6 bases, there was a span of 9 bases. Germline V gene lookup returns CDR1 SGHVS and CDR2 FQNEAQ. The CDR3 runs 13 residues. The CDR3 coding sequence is TGTGCCAGCAGCTTAGCAGGGAATCTCGAGCAGTACTTC. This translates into CASSLAGNLEQYF.

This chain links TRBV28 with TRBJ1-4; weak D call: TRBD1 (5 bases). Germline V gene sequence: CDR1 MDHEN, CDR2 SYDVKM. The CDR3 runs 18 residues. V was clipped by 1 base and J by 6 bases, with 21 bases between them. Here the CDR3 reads CASSLSYPGEGGDEKLFF. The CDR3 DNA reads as TGTGCCAGCAGTTTATCATACCCGGGGGAGGGAGGTGATGAAAAACTGTTTTTT.

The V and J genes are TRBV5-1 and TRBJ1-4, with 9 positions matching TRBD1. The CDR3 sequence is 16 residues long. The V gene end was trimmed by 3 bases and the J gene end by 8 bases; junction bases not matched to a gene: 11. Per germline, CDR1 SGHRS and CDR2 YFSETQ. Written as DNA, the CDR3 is TGCGCCAGCAGCTGGGGCACGGGACAGGGCTACGAAAAACTGTTTTTT. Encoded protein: CASSWGTGQGYEKLFF.

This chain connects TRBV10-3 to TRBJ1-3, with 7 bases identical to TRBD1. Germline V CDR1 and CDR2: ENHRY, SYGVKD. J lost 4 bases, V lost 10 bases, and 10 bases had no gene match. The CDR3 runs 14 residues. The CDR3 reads CATQGGQAGNTIYF. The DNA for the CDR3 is TGTGCCACCCAGGGGGGCCAGGCGGGAAACACCATATATTTT.

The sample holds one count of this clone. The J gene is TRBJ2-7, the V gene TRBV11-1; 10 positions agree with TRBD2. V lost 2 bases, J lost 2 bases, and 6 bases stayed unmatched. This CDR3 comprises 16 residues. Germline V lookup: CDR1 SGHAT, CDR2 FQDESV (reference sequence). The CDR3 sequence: CASSLIGTSAAYEQYF. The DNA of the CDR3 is TGTGCCAGCAGCTTAATAGGGACTAGCGCCGCCTACGAGCAGTACTTC. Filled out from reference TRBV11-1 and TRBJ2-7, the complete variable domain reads EAEVAQSPRYKITEKSQAVAFWCDPISGHATLYWYRQILGQGPELLVQFQDESVVDDSQLPKDRFSAERLKGVDSTLKIQPAELGDSAMYLCASSLIGTSAAYEQYFGPGTRLTVT.

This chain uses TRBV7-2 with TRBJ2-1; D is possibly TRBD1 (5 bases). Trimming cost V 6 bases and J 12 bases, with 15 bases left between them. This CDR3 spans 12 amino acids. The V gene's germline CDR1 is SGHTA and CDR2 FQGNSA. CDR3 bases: TGTGCCAGCAGAACCCAGGGTATGGGGCAGTTCTTC. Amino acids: CASRTQGMGQFF.

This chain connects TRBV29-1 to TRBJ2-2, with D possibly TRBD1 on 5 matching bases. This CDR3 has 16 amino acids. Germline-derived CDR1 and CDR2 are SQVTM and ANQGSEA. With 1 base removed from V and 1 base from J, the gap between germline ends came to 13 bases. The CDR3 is CSVEAPQGWNTGELFF. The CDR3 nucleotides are TGCAGCGTTGAAGCCCCGCAGGGCTGGAACACCGGGGAGCTGTTTTTT.

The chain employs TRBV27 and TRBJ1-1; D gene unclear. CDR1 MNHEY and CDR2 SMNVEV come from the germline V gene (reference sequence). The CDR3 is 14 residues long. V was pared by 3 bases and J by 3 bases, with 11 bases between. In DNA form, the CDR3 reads TGTGCCAGCAGTTTGCGCCTGGGGTACACTGAAGCTTTCTTT. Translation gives CASSLRLGYTEAFF.

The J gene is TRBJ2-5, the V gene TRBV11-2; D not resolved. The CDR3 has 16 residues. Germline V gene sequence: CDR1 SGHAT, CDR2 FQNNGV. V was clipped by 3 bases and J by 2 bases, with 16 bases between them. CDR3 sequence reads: CASSFIPAASQETQYF. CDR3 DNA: TGTGCCAGCAGCTTCATTCCGGCGGCGAGTCAAGAGACCCAGTACTTC.

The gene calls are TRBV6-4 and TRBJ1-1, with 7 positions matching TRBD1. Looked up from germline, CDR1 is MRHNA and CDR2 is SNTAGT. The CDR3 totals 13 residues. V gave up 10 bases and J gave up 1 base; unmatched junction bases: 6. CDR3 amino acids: CAIETGRNTEAFF. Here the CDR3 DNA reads TGTGCCATTGAGACAGGGCGGAACACTGAAGCTTTCTTT.

Here the CDR3 DNA reads TGTGCCTGGAGTGAAGGACAGGCCATGCAAGAGACCCAGTACTTC. Translation gives CAWSEGQAMQETQYF. The chain has TRBV30 and TRBJ2-5; TRBD1 agrees at 7 bases. J gave up 2 bases and V 1 base, and 7 bases lay outside the gene matches. Germline V gene sequence: CDR1 GTSNPN, CDR2 SVGIG (reference sequence). The CDR3 has 15 residues.

CDR3 DNA: TGCGCCAGCAGCTTCTCTTCCGGGACCCCACCCTACGAGCAGTACTTC. This encodes CASSFSSGTPPYEQYF. The chain is built from TRBV5-1 and TRBJ2-7; TRBD1 or TRBD2 may be the D gene (5 bases each). V lost 2 bases and J 2 bases, leaving 17 bases between the germline ends. Looked up from germline, CDR1 is SGHRS and CDR2 is YFSETQ. This CDR3 is built from 16 residues. The full variable domain, rest sourced from reference TRBV5-1 and TRBJ2-7, is KAGVTQTPRYLIKTRGQQVTLSCSPISGHRSVSWYQQTPGQGLQFLFEYFSETQRNKGNFPGRFSGRQFSNSRSEMNVSTLELGDSALYLCASSFSSGTPPYEQYFGPGTRLTVT.

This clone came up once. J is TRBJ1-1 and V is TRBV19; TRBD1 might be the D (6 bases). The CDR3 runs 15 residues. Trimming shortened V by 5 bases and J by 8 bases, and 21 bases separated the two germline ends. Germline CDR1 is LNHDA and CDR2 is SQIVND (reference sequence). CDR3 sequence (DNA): TGTGCCAGTAGTCCCCAACCGGACAGACCTCTAGAAGCTTTCTTT. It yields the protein CASSPQPDRPLEAFF.

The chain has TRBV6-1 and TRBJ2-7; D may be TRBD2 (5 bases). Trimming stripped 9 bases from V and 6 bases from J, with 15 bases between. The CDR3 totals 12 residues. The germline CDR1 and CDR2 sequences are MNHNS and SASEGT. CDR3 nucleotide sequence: TGTGCCAGTGTAATAAGCGGTCGCGAGCAGTACTTC. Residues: CASVISGREQYF.

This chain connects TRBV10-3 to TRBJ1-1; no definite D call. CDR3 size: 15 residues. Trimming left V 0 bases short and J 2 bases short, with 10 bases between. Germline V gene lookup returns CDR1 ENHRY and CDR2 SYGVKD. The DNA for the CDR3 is TGTGCCATCAGTGAGTCGGCCCGTCTAAACACTGAAGCTTTCTTT. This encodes CAISESARLNTEAFF.

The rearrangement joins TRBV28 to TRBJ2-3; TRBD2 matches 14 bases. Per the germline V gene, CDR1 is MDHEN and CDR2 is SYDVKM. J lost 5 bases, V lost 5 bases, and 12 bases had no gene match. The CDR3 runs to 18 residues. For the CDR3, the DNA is TGTGCCAGCAGTACCTCCGGGGGACTAGCGGGAGCCCTAGATACGCAGTATTTT. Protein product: CASSTSGGLAGALDTQYF.

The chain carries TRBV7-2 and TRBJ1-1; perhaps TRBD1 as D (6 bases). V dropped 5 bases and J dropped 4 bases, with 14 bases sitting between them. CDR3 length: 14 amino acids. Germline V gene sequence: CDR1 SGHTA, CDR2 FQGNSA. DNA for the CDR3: TGTGCCAGCAGCCCCGGGGGCGGAGGCACTGAAGCTTTCTTT. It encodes CASSPGGGGTEAFF.

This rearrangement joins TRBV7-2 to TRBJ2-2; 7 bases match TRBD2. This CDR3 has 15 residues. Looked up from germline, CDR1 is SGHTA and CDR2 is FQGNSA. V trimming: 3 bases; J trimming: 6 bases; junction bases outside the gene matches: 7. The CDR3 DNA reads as TGTGCCAGCAGCTTCCGGGGGAGGGCCCCCGGGGAGCTGTTTTTT. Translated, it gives CASSFRGRAPGELFF.

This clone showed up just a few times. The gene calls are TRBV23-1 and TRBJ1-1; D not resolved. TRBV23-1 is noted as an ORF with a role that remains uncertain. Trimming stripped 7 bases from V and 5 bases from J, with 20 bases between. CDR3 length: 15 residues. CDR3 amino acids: CASTEGCPPRTEAFF. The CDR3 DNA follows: TGCGCCAGCACCGAAGGCTGCCCCCCGAGGACTGAAGCTTTCTTT.

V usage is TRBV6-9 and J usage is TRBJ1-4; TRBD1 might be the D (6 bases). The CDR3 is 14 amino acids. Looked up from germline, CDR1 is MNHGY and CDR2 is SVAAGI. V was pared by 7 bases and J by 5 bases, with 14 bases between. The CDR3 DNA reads TGTGCCAGCAAGCTCGGGACACTGAATGAAAAACTGTTTTTT. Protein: CASKLGTLNEKLFF.